The T cell receptor beta chain described here comes from a study of human T cells and chemical hapten exposure. Study at large: Largely, small differences in pooled library volume made per-sample TCR yields vary.

TCRdb passed the RACE reads through MiXCR, listing each CDR3 protein once. The table shows 300,000 to 450,000 distinct CDR3 sequences, with 4.5% to 6% occurring only once. This clonotype was seen only a few times. V lost 8 bases, J lost 2 bases, and 9 bases stayed unmatched. The CDR3 length is 14 residues. Time point in this sample: pre-sensitization, week 0. The treatment denotes: therapeutic diphenylcyclopropenone sensitization with weekly scalp DPC. Extraction of total RNA was performed on unfractionated whole blood. The origin of this receptor is a woman aged 50 to 65 with alopecia areata. Some clones in this sample may be carry-over from other donors' samples. The chain couples TRBV12-3 or TRBV12-4 to TRBJ2-7, with TRBD1 matching over 7 bases. Specimen: whole blood, collected in connection with sensitization to the hapten diphenylcyclopropenone (DPC). The CDR3 region has the DNA TGTGCCAGCGCATTAGGGGGCCCGGCCTACGAGCAGTACTTC. Translated, it gives CASALGGPAYEQYF.